These T cell receptor beta chains were read from a single sample in a study of shared clonotypes between healthy human individuals. The table came from immunoSEQ multiplex PCR; TCRdb's copy has only in-frame clones and leaves some out. The sample holds 2.5 million or so clones, around nine tenths seen once. Material: naive CD4+ T cells sorted from blood. These receptors originate from a man in his late teens or twenties in good health. Each CDR3 is given with its conserved first and last residue. The D gene is left open where the match is weak. Expanded clones get a size class; other rows say once, few or many, or leave the size out.

clone_size	v_call	j_call	d_call	cdr3_aa	cdr3_nt
once	TRBV5-1	TRBJ2-3	TRBD2	CASSFPSGDTDTQYF	TGCGCCAGCAGCTTCCCAAGCGGGGACACAGATACGCAGTATTTT
NA	TRBV7-9	TRBJ1-4	NA	CASSLESGRELFF	TGTGCCAGCAGCTTAGAGTCGGGTAGAGAACTGTTTTTT
NA	TRBV5-1	TRBJ1-1	NA	CASRPTQNTEAFF	TGCGCCAGCAGGCCCACACAGAACACTGAAGCTTTCTTT
NA	TRBV19	TRBJ2-1	NA	CASRGASYNEQFF	TGTGCCAGTCGGGGCGCCTCCTACAATGAGCAGTTCTTC
NA	TRBV28	TRBJ2-7	TRBD1	CASRYGTGSSDEQYF	TGTGCCAGCAGGTACGGGACAGGGTCATCGGACGAGCAGTACTTC
NA	TRBV6-6	TRBJ2-6	NA	CASTSTVSGANVLTF	TGTGCCAGCACCTCGACGGTCTCTGGGGCCAACGTCCTGACTTTC
NA	TRBV6-6	TRBJ1-5	TRBD1	CASSYSGQGNQPQHF	TGTGCCAGCAGTTACTCTGGACAGGGGAATCAGCCCCAGCATTTT
once	TRBV30	TRBJ2-4	NA	CAWMGKNIQYF	TGTGCCTGGATGGGGAAAAACATTCAGTACTTC
NA	TRBV29-1	TRBJ2-3	TRBD1	CSVVVQGKADTQYF	TGCAGCGTTGTAGTACAGGGGAAGGCAGATACGCAGTATTTT
NA	TRBV5-1	TRBJ2-1	TRBD2	CASSTGLAGYNEQFF	TGCGCCAGCAGCACAGGACTAGCGGGATACAATGAGCAGTTCTTC
NA	TRBV30	TRBJ2-7	NA	CAWSDPGPPAYEQYF	TGTGCCTGGAGTGATCCCGGCCCACCCGCCTACGAGCAGTACTTC
NA	TRBV7-2	TRBJ2-3	NA	CASSLARAPDTQYF	TGTGCCAGCAGCTTAGCGAGGGCCCCAGATACGCAGTATTTT
NA	TRBV6-5	TRBJ1-2	TRBD1	CASSSGTGWYHGYTF	TGTGCCAGCAGCTCCGGGACAGGATGGTACCACGGCTACACCTTC
NA	TRBV6-1	TRBJ1-6	NA	CASSEKQGVPLHF	TGTGCCAGCAGTGAAAAGCAGGGAGTGCCCCTCCACTTT
NA	TRBV4-1	TRBJ2-5	NA	CASSQGILETQYF	TGCGCCAGCAGCCAAGGGATTTTGGAGACCCAGTACTTC
NA	TRBV5-4	TRBJ1-3	NA	CASSLEGLGARRNTIYF	TGTGCCAGCAGCTTGGAGGGGCTGGGGGCGCGTAGAAACACCATATATTTT
NA	TRBV19	TRBJ2-5	NA	CASSGGVGETQYF	TGTGCCAGTAGTGGAGGGGTTGGGGAGACCCAGTACTTC
NA	TRBV21-1	TRBJ1-5	NA	CASSKEAGNGNQPQHF	TGTGCCAGCAGCAAAGAGGCAGGGAATGGCAATCAGCCCCAGCATTTT
NA	TRBV5-4	TRBJ2-1	NA	CASSLAGRFGNEQFF	TGTGCCAGCAGCTTGGCGGGGAGGTTTGGCAATGAGCAGTTCTTC
NA	TRBV6-5	TRBJ2-3	TRBD2	CASRQAGENTDTQYF	TGTGCCAGCAGACAAGCGGGAGAGAATACAGATACGCAGTATTTT
NA	TRBV28	TRBJ1-6	NA	CASNSGGIGNSPLHF	TGTGCCAGCAACTCAGGAGGTATCGGGAATTCACCCCTCCACTTT
NA	TRBV2	TRBJ2-7	TRBD1	CASSRRPGQGRYEQYF	TGTGCCAGCAGTCGACGACCGGGACAGGGTAGATACGAGCAGTACTTC
once	TRBV7-9	TRBJ2-2	TRBD2	CASSSRGRGTGELFF	TGTGCCAGCAGCTCTCGCGGGAGGGGTACCGGGGAGCTGTTTTTT
NA	TRBV28	TRBJ2-5	TRBD1	CASSPDRERAQYF	TGTGCCAGCAGTCCTGACAGGGAAAGGGCCCAGTACTTC
NA	TRBV6-5	TRBJ2-7	TRBD1	CASSRTGLEQYF	TGTGCCAGCAGCAGGACAGGGCTCGAGCAGTACTTC
NA	TRBV19	TRBJ1-2	TRBD1	CASRPGQGNNYGYTF	TGTGCCAGTAGACCTGGACAGGGGAATAACTATGGCTACACCTTC
NA	TRBV6-6	TRBJ2-1	TRBD1	CASSYPGTGINEQFF	TGTGCCAGCAGTTACCCCGGGACAGGAATTAATGAGCAGTTCTTC
NA	TRBV10-1	TRBJ2-1	NA	CASRPGTDNNEQFF	TGCGCCAGCAGGCCCGGGACGGACAACAATGAGCAGTTCTTC
NA	TRBV7-9	TRBJ2-3	NA	CASSPWRGRGDTQYF	TGTGCCAGCAGCCCCTGGCGGGGGCGAGGAGATACGCAGTATTTT
NA	TRBV7-6	TRBJ2-3	TRBD1	CASSLEFRAGGTVWFRTDTQYF	TGTGCCAGCAGCTTAGAGTTTCGGGCAGGGGGTACGGTTTGGTTTCGCACAGATACGCAGTATTTT
NA	TRBV6-1	TRBJ1-3	TRBD1	CASSGLTGRGDTIYF	TGTGCCAGCAGTGGACTGACAGGGAGGGGAGACACCATATATTTT
few	TRBV19	TRBJ1-4	TRBD1	CASGQGVINEKLFF	TGTGCCAGTGGACAGGGAGTGATAAATGAAAAACTGTTTTTT
NA	TRBV2	TRBJ1-5	TRBD1	CASSVGQGSGQPQHF	TGTGCCAGCAGTGTGGGACAGGGGTCCGGTCAGCCCCAGCATTTT
NA	TRBV6-1	TRBJ2-5	NA	CASSEPGRETQYF	TGTGCCAGCAGTGAACCGGGGAGGGAGACCCAGTACTTC
NA	TRBV5-1	TRBJ1-6	NA	CASSLGGPNSPLHF	TGCGCCAGCAGCTTGGGGGGCCCCAATTCACCCCTCCACTTT
NA	TRBV6-1	TRBJ2-7	TRBD1	CASSEYRASLGTGVYEQYF	TGTGCCAGCAGTGAATATAGGGCAAGTCTGGGGACAGGGGTCTACGAGCAGTACTTC
NA	TRBV29-1	TRBJ2-1	NA	CSVRLQGSYNEQFF	TGCAGCGTTCGTTTACAGGGCTCCTACAATGAGCAGTTCTTC
NA	TRBV6-5	TRBJ1-4	NA	CASSFGSLGNEKLFF	TGTGCCAGCAGTTTTGGGAGCCTCGGTAATGAAAAACTGTTTTTT
NA	TRBV7-2	TRBJ1-2	NA	CASSSMGANYGYTF	TGTGCCAGCAGTTCAATGGGGGCTAACTATGGCTACACCTTC
NA	TRBV6-1	TRBJ2-7	TRBD1	CASIPDRAPYEQYF	TGTGCCAGCATTCCCGACAGGGCACCCTACGAGCAGTACTTC
NA	TRBV28	TRBJ1-4	NA	CASSRPGRSNEKLFF	TGTGCCAGCAGCCGTCCGGGACGGTCTAATGAAAAACTGTTTTTT
NA	TRBV5-1	TRBJ2-5	NA	CASSRDSLGEQYF	TGCGCCAGCAGCCGGGACTCTCTTGGTGAGCAGTACTTC
NA	TRBV10-3	TRBJ2-3	TRBD1	CAARPGQGSGTDTQYF	TGTGCCGCCAGGCCGGGACAGGGATCTGGCACAGATACGCAGTATTTT
once	TRBV28	TRBJ1-3	NA	CASSLSAGGNTIYF	TGTGCCAGCAGTTTATCCGCAGGCGGAAACACCATATATTTT
NA	TRBV19	TRBJ1-5	NA	CASSSGGAAGNQPQHF	TGTGCCAGTAGTTCTGGAGGTGCTGCCGGCAATCAGCCCCAGCATTTT
NA	TRBV9	TRBJ2-1	TRBD1	CASSVTGVPYNEQFF	TGTGCCAGCAGCGTAACAGGGGTCCCATACAATGAGCAGTTCTTC
NA	TRBV7-8	TRBJ2-1	TRBD1	CASTTGTVYNEQFF	TGTGCCAGCACCACCGGGACAGTCTACAATGAGCAGTTCTTC
NA	TRBV28	TRBJ2-1	TRBD2	CASRLAGISYNEQFF	TGTGCCAGCAGACTAGCGGGGATATCCTACAATGAGCAGTTCTTC
NA	TRBV29-1	TRBJ1-1	NA	CSVVGRPNTEAFF	TGCAGCGTTGTCGGACGGCCGAACACTGAAGCTTTCTTT